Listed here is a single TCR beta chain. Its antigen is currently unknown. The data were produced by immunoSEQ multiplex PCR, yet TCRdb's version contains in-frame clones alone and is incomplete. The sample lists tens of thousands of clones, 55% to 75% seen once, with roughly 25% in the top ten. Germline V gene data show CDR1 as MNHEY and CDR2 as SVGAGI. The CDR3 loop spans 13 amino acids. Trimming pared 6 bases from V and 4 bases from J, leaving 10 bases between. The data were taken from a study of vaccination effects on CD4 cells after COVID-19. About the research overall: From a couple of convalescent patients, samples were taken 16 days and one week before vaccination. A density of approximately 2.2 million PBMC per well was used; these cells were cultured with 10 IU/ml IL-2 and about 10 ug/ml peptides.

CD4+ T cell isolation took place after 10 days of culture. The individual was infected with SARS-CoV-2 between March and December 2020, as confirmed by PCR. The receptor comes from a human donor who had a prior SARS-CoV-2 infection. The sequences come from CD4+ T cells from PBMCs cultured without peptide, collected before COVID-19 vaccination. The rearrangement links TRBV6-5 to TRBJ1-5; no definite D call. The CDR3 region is CASSGQINQPQHF. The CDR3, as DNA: TGTGCCAGCAGCGGCCAGATTAATCAGCCCCAGCATTTT.